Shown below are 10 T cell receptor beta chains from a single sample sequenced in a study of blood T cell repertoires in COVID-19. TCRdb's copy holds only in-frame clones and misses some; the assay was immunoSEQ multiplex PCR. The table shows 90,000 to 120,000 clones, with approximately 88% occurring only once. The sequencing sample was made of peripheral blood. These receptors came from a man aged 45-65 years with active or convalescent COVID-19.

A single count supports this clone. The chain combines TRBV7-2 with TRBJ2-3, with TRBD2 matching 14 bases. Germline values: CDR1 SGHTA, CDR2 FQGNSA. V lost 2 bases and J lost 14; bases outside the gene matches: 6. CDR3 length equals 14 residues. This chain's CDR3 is CASSLFGGLAGGYF. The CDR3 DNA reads TGTGCCAGCAGCTTATTCGGCGGACTAGCGGGGGGGTATTTT. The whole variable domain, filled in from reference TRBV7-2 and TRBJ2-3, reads GAGVSQSPSNKVTEKGKDVELRCDPISGHTALYWYRQSLGQGLEFLIYFQGNSAPDKSGLPSDRFSAERTGGSVSTLTIQRTQQEDSAVYLCASSLFGGLAGGYFGPGTRLTVL.

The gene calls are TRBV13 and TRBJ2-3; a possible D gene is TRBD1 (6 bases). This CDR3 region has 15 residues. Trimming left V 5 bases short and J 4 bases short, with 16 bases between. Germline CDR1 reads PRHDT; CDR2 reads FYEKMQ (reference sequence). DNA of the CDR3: TGTGCCAGCAGCCCCGGACAGCGACGGGCAGATACGCAGTATTTT. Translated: CASSPGQRRADTQYF.

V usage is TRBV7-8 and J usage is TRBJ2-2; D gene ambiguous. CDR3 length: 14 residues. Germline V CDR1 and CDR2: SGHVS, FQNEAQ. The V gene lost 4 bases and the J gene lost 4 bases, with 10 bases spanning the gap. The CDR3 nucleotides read TGTGCCAGCAGCTACCGACTCAGCACCGGGGAGCTGTTTTTT. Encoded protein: CASSYRLSTGELFF.

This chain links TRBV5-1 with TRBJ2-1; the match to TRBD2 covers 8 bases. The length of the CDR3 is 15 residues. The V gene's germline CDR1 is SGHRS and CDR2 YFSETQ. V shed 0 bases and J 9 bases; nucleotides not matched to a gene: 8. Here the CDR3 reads CASSLDGTSSSEQFF. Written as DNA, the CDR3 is TGCGCCAGCAGCTTGGATGGGACTAGTTCATCTGAGCAGTTCTTC.

CDR3 in amino acids: CASSFTLRPGQETQYF. CDR3 nucleotides: TGTGCCAGCAGTTTTACCCTACGACCGGGACAAGAGACCCAGTACTTC. This chain connects TRBV28 to TRBJ2-5; TRBD2 is a possible D gene (5 bases). This CDR3 has 16 amino acids. Germline CDR1 and CDR2: MDHEN and SYDVKM. V dropped 3 bases and J dropped 2 bases, with 16 bases sitting between them.

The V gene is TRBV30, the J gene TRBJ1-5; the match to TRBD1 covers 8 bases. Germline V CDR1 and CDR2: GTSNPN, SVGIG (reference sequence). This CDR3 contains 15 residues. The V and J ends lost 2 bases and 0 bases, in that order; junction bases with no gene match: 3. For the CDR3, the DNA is TGTGCCTGGAGTTCGACAGGGGATAGCAATCAGCCCCAGCATTTT. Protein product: CAWSSTGDSNQPQHF.

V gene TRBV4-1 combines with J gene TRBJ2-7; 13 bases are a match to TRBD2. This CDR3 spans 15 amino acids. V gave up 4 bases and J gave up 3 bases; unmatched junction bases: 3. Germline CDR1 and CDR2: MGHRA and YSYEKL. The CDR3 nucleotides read TGCGCCAGCAGCCCGGGACTAGCGGGACTCTACGAGCAGTACTTC. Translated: CASSPGLAGLYEQYF.

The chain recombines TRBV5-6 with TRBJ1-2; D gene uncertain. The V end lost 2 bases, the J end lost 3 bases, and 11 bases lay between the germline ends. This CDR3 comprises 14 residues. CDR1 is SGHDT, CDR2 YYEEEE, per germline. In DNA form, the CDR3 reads TGTGCCAGCAGCTTCCCCTTCACTGACTATGGCTACACCTTC. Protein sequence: CASSFPFTDYGYTF. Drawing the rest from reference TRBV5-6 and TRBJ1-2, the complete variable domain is DAGVTQSPTHLIKTRGQQVTLRCSPKSGHDTVSWYQQALGQGPQFIFQYYEEEERQRGNFPDRFSGHQFPNYSSELNVNALLLGDSALYLCASSFPFTDYGYTFGSGTRLTVV.

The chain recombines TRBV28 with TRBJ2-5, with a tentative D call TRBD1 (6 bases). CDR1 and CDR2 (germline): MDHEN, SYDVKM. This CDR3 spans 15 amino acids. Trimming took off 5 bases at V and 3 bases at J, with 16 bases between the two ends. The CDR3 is CASSPITGSKETQYF. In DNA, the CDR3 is TGTGCCAGCAGTCCGATCACAGGGTCCAAAGAGACCCAGTACTTC.

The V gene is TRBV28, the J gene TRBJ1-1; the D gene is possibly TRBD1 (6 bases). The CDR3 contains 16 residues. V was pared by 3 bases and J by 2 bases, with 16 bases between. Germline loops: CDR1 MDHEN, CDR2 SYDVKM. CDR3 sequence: CASSFWREGGNTEAFF. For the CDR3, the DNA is TGTGCCAGCAGTTTTTGGAGGGAGGGGGGAAACACTGAAGCTTTCTTT.